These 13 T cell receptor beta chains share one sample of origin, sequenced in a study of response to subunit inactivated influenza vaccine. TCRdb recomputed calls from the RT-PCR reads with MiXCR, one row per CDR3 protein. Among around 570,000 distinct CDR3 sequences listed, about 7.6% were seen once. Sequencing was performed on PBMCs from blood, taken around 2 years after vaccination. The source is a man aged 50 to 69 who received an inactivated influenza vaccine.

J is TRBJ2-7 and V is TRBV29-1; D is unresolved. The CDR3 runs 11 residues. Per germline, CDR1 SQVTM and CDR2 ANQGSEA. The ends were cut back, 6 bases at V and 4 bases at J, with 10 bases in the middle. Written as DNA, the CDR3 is TGCAGCGTAGCCTTTCAGTACGAGCAGTACTTC. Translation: CSVAFQYEQYF.

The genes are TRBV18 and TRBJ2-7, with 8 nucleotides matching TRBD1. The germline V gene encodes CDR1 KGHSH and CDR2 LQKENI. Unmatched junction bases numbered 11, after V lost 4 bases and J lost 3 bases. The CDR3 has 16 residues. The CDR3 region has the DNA TGTGCCAGCTCACGAGGACAGGGCACGTCTCGCTACGAGCAGTACTTC. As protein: CASSRGQGTSRYEQYF.

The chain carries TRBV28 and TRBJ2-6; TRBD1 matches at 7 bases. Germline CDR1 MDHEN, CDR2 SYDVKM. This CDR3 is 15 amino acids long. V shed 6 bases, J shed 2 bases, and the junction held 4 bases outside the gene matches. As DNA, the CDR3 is TGTGCCAGCAGCACCGACAGGGCTGGGGCCAACGTCCTGACTTTC. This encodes CASSTDRAGANVLTF.

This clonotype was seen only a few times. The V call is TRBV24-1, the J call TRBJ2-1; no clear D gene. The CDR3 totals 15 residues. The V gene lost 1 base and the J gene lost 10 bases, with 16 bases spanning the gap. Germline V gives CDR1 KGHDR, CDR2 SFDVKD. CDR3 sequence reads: CATSDLSPVYGEQFF. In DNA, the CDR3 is TGTGCCACCAGTGATTTAAGCCCTGTTTACGGGGAGCAGTTCTTC.

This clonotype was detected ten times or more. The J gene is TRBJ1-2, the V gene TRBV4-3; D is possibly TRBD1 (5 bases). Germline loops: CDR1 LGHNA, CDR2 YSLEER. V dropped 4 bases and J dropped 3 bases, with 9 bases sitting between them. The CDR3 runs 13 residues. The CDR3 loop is CASSPGGHYGYTF. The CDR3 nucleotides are TGCGCCAGCAGCCCGGGGGGACACTATGGCTACACCTTC.

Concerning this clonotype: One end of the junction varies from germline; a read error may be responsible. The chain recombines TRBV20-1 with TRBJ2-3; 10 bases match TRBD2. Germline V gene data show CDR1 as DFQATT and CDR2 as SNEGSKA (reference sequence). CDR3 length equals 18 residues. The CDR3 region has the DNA TGCTGTGCTAGGGGATTCGGGGTAGCGGGGGGCTCCACAGATACGCAGTATTTT. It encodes CCARGFGVAGGSTDTQYF.

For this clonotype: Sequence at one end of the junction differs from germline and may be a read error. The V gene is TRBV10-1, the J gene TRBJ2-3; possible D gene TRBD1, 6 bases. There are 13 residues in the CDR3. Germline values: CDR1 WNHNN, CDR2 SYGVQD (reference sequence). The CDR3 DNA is TGCGCCAGCAGTGAGTCGACAGGAGATGCGCAGTATTTT. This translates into CASSESTGDAQYF.

The CDR3 DNA reads as TGCAGTGCTAGCCGGACAGGGGGCCATGAGCAGTACTTC. Its protein is CSASRTGGHEQYF. V gene TRBV20-1 combines with J gene TRBJ2-7, with TRBD1 matching over 11 bases. Germline trimming cut 3 bases from V and 7 bases from J; bases unmatched to any gene: 5. This CDR3 is 13 amino acids long. CDR1 DFQATT and CDR2 SNEGSKA come from the germline V gene (reference sequence).

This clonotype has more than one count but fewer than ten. CDR3 coding DNA: TGTGCCAGCAGCCCGGACCCTAGGGTCGGGGAGCTGTTTTTT. Protein sequence: CASSPDPRVGELFF. The J gene is TRBJ2-2, the V gene TRBV7-2; no reliable D call. The CDR3 covers 14 residues. The germline V and J ends were trimmed by 5 bases and 7 bases, with 14 bases remaining between them. CDR1 is SGHTA and CDR2 is FQGNSA in the germline V gene. The full variable domain, completed using reference TRBV7-2 and TRBJ2-2, is GAGVSQSPSNKVTEKGKDVELRCDPISGHTALYWYRQSLGQGLEFLIYFQGNSAPDKSGLPSDRFSAERTGGSVSTLTIQRTQQEDSAVYLCASSPDPRVGELFFGEGSRLTVL.

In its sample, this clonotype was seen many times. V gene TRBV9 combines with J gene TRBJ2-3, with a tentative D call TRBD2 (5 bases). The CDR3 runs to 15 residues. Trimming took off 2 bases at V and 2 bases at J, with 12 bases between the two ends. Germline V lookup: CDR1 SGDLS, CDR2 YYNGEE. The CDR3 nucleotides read TGTGCCAGCAGCGTTTCGGGAACGCCCACAGATACGCAGTATTTT. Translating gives CASSVSGTPTDTQYF.

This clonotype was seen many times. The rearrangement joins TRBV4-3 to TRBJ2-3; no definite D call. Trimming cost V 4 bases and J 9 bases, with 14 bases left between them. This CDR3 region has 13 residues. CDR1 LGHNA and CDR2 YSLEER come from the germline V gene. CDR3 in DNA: TGCGCCAGCAGCCCTGGACGAAGAAGGACGCAGTATTTT. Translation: CASSPGRRRTQYF.

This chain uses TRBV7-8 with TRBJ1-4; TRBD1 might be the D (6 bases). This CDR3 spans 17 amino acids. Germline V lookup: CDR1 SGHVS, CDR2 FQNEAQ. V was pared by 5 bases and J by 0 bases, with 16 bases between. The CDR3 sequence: CASSRQTGLATNEKLFF. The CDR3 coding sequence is TGTGCCAGCAGCCGACAGACAGGTCTCGCAACTAATGAAAAACTGTTTTTT.

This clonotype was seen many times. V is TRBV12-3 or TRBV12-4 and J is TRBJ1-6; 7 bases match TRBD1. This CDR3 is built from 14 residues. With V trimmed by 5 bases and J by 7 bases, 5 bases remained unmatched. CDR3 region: CASSRQGGNSPLHF. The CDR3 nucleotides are TGTGCCAGCAGTCGCCAGGGGGGGAATTCACCCCTCCACTTT.